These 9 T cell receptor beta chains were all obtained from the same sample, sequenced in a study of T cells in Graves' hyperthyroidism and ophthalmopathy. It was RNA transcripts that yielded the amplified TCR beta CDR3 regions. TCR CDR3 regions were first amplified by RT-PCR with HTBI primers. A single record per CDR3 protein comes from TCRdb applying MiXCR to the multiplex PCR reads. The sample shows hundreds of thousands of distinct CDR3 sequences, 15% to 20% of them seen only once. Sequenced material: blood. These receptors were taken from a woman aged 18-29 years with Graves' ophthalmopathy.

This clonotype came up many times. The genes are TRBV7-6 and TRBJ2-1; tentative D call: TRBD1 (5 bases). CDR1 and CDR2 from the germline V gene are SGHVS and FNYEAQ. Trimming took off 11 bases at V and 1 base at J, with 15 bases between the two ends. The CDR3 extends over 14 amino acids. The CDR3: CAVAQGSSYNEQFF. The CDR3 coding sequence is TGTGCCGTAGCCCAGGGATCGTCCTACAATGAGCAGTTCTTC. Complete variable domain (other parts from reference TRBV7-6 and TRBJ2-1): GAGVSQSPRYKVTKRGQDVALRCDPISGHVSLYWYRQALGQGPEFLTYFNYEAQQDKSGLPNDRFSAERPEGSISTLTIQRTEQRDSAMYRCAVAQGSSYNEQFFGPGTRLTVL.

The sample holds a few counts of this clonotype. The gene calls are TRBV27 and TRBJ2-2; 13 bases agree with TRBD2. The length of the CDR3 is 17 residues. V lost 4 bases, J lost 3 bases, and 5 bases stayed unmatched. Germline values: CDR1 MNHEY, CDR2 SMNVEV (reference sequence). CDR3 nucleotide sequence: TGTGCCAGCAGTTCACTAGCGGGGGGGCCTTACACCGGGGAGCTGTTTTTT. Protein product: CASSSLAGGPYTGELFF.

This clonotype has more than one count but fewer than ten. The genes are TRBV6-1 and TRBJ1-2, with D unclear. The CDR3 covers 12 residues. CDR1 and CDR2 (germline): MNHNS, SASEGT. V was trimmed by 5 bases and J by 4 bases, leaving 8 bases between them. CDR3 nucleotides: TGTGCCAGCAGTACACTGACCTATGGCTACACCTTC. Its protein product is CASSTLTYGYTF.

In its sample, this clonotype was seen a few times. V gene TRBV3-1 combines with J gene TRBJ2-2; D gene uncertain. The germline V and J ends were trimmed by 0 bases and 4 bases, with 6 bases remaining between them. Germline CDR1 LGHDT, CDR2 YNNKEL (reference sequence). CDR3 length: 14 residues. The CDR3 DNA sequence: TGTGCCAGCAGCCAAGATCGGCTCACCGGGGAGCTGTTTTTT. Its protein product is CASSQDRLTGELFF. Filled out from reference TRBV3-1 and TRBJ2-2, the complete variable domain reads DTAVSQTPKYLVTQMGNDKSIKCEQNLGHDTMYWYKQDSKKFLKIMFSYNNKELIINETVPNRFSPKSPDKAHLNLHINSLELGDSAVYFCASSQDRLTGELFFGEGSRLTVL.

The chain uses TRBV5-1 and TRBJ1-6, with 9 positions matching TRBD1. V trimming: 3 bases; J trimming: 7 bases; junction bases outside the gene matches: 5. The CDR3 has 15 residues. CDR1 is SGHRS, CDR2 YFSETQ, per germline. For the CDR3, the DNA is TGCGCCAGCAGCTCTCCGGGACAGGGAAATTCACCCCTCCACTTT. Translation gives CASSSPGQGNSPLHF.

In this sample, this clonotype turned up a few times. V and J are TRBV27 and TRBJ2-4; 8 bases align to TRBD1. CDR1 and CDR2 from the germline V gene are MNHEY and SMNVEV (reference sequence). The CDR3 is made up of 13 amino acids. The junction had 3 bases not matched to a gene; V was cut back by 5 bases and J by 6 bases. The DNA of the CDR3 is TGTGCCAGCAGTACTGACAGGGGAAACATTCAGTACTTC. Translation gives CASSTDRGNIQYF.

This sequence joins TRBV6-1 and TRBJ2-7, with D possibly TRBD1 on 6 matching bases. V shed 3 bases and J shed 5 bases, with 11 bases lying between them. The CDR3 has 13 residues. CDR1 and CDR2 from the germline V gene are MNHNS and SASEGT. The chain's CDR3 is CASSDAGADEQYF. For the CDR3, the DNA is TGTGCCAGCAGTGATGCAGGGGCAGACGAGCAGTACTTC.

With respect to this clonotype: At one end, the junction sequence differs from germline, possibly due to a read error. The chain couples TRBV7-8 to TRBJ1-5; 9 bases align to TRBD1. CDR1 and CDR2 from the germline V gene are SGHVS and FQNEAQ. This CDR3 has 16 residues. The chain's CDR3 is CTSSLSGDRGNQPQHF. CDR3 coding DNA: TGTACCAGCAGCTTAAGTGGGGACAGGGGCAATCAGCCCCAGCATTTT.

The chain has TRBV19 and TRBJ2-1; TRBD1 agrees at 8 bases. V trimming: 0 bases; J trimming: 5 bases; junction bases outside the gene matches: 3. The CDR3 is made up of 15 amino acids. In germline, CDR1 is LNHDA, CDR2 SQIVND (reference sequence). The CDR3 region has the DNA TGTGCCAGTAGTATAGAAGGGACAGGCCACAATGAGCAGTTCTTC. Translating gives CASSIEGTGHNEQFF. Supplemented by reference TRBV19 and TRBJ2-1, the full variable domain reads DGGITQSPKYLFRKEGQNVTLSCEQNLNHDAMYWYRQDPGQGLRLIYYSQIVNDFQKGDIAEGYSVSREKKESFPLTVTSAQKNPTAFYLCASSIEGTGHNEQFFGPGTRLTVL.